Listed below are T cell receptor beta chains from one sample, sequenced in a study of Graves' ophthalmopathy and Graves' hyperthyroidism. TCRdb re-called the multiplex PCR reads through MiXCR, storing one row per CDR3 protein. This sample has about 400,000 distinct CDR3 sequences, with 15% to 20% found just once. The sequenced sample consisted of peripheral blood. The receptor source for this set is a woman younger than 35 with Graves' ophthalmopathy. Both conserved end residues are trimmed from each CDR3.

v_call cdr3_length cdr3_aa
TRBV6-2/TRBV6-3 12 ASTGASGSYEQY
TRBV20-1 12 SARDLRVNTEAF
TRBV11-2 14 ASSLDGGSVSYEQY
TRBV5-1 13 ASSLLSGDTYEQY
TRBV4-3 12 ASSSKRGGDEQF
TRBV6-2/TRBV6-3 12 ASGEGTGNFRQY
TRBV12-3/TRBV12-4 13 ASSFLGSVGQPQH
TRBV29-1 10 SVRDRVWEQY
TRBV6-2/TRBV6-3 16 ASSYRSLTSGTQETQY
TRBV28 15 ASSLPGGQEGPYEQY
TRBV7-8 15 ASSLVLGQGEGETQY
TRBV11-1 14 ASSFEGGGWTGELF
TRBV7-2 11 ASRWGGSYEQY
TRBV6-1 12 ASKTGEFSTEAF
TRBV28 14 ASSFSPGSGDTEAF
TRBV7-2 10 ASSPVSTEAF
TRBV12-3/TRBV12-4 12 ASSLQDRDYEQY